This T cell receptor (beta chain) is from a study of T cell repertoires in cytomegalovirus infection. TCRdb reanalysed the reads using MiXCR and keeps one entry per CDR3 protein. The sample carries approximately 50,000 distinct CDR3 sequences, around 20% recorded once. Comments on this clonotype: Antigen unknown.

Between the trimmed V and J ends, which lost 4 bases and 5 bases, there was a span of 11 bases. The CDR3 contains 13 residues. The sequenced sample was CD8+ T cells from cultured PBMCs, obtained from culture after CMV antigen stimulation. The TCR sequence derives from a human donor in good health (CMV status not recorded). Some clones in this sample may be carry-over from other donors' samples. The chain couples TRBV12-3 or TRBV12-4 to TRBJ1-2; weak D call: TRBD1 (5 bases). The CDR3 spells CASSSGTPYGYTF. For the CDR3, the DNA is TGTGCCAGCAGTTCCGGGACTCCGTATGGCTACACCTTC.